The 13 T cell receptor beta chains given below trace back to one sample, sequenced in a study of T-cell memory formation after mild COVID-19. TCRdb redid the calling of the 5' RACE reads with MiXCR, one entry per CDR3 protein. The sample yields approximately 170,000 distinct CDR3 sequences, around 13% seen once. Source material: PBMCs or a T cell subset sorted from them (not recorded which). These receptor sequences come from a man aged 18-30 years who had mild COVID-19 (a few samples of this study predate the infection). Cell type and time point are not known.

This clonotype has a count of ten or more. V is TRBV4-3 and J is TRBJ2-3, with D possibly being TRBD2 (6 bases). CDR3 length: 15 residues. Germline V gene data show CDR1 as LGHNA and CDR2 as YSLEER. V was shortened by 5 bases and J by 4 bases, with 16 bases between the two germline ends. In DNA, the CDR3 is TGCGCCAGCAGCTCTCGGGGGTGGGTGTCAGATACGCAGTATTTT. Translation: CASSSRGWVSDTQYF.

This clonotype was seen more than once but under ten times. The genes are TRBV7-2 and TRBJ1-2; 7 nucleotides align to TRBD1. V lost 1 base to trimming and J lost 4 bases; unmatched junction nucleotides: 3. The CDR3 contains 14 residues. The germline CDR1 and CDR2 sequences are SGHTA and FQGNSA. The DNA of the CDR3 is TGTGCCAGCAGCTTAGGGGGACAGTTCTATGGCTACACCTTC. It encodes CASSLGGQFYGYTF.

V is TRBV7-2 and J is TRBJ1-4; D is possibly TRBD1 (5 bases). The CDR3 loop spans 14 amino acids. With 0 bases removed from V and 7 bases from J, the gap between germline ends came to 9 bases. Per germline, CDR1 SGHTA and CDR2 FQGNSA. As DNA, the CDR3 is TGTGCCAGCAGCTTAGCACGGGGGAGTGAAAAACTGTTTTTT. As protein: CASSLARGSEKLFF.

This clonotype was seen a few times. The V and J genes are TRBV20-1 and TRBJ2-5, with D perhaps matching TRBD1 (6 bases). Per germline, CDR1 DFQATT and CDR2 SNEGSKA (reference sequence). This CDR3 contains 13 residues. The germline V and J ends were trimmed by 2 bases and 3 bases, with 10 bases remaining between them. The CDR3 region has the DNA TGCAGTGCTAGAACGGACAGAAAAGAGACCCAGTACTTC. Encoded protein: CSARTDRKETQYF.

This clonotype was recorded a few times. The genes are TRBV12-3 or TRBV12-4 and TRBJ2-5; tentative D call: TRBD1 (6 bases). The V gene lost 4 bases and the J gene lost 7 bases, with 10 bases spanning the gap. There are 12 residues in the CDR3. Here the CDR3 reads CASSSTGWTQYF. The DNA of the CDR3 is TGTGCCAGCAGTTCTACAGGGTGGACCCAGTACTTC.

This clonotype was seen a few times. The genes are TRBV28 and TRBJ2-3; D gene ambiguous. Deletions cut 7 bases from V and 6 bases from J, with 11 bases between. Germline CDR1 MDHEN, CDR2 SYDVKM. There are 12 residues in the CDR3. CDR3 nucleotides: TGTGCCAGCACCCCTTCGTCGGATACGCAGTATTTT. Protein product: CASTPSSDTQYF.

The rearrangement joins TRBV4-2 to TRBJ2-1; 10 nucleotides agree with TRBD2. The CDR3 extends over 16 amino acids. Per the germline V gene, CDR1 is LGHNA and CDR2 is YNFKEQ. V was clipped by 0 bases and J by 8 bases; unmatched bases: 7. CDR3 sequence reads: CASSQEVAGGYDEQFF. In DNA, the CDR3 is TGTGCCAGCAGCCAAGAAGTAGCGGGGGGTTACGATGAGCAGTTCTTC.

The CDR3 DNA reads as TGTGCCAGCAGCGTAGGTACAGTTTATAATTCACCCCTCCACTTT. Translated: CASSVGTVYNSPLHF. The chain joins TRBV9 to TRBJ1-6; D is ambiguous. CDR1 SGDLS and CDR2 YYNGEE come from the germline V gene. The V and J ends lost 0 bases and 4 bases respectively, with 8 bases between them. The length of the CDR3 is 15 residues. The entire variable domain, with the rest obtained from reference TRBV9 and TRBJ1-6, is as follows: DSGVTQTPKHLITATGQRVTLRCSPRSGDLSVYWYQQSLDQGLQFLIQYYNGEERAKGNILERFSAQQFPDLHSELNLSSLELGDSALYFCASSVGTVYNSPLHFGNGTRLTVT.

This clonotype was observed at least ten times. The chain's CDR3 is CASSPGLIGSEKLFF. CDR3 nucleotides: TGTGCCAGCAGTCCTGGGTTAATCGGTAGTGAAAAACTGTTTTTT. This chain uses TRBV12-3 or TRBV12-4 with TRBJ1-4; D gene ambiguous. Trimming removed 5 bases at V and 7 bases at J, with 17 bases between. The CDR3 loop spans 15 amino acids.

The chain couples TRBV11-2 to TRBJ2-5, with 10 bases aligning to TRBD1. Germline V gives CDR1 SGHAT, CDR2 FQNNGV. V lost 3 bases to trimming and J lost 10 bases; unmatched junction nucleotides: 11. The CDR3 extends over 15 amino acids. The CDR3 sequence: CASSFRTGGISDQYF. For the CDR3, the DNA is TGTGCCAGCAGCTTCCGGACAGGGGGGATTAGCGACCAGTACTTC.

This CDR3 reads CSVASGVNTEAFF. In DNA, the CDR3 is TGCAGCGTTGCTTCAGGGGTGAACACTGAAGCTTTCTTT. The chain uses TRBV29-1 and TRBJ1-1, with D maybe TRBD1 (6 bases). Germline loops: CDR1 SQVTM, CDR2 ANQGSEA. V shed 4 bases and J shed 0 bases, with 9 bases lying between them. The CDR3 extends over 13 amino acids.

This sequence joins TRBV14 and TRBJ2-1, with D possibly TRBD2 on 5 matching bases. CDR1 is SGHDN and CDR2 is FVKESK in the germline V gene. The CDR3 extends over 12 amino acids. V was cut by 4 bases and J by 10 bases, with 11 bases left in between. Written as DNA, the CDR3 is TGTGCCAGCAGCCCTGCCTGGAGGGAGCAGTTCTTC. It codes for CASSPAWREQFF.

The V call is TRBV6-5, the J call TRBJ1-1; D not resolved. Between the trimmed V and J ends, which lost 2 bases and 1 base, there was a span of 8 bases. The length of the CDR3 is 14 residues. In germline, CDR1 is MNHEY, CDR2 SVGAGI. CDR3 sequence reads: CASSYVTGNTEAFF. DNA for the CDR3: TGTGCCAGCAGTTACGTTACCGGGAACACTGAAGCTTTCTTT.